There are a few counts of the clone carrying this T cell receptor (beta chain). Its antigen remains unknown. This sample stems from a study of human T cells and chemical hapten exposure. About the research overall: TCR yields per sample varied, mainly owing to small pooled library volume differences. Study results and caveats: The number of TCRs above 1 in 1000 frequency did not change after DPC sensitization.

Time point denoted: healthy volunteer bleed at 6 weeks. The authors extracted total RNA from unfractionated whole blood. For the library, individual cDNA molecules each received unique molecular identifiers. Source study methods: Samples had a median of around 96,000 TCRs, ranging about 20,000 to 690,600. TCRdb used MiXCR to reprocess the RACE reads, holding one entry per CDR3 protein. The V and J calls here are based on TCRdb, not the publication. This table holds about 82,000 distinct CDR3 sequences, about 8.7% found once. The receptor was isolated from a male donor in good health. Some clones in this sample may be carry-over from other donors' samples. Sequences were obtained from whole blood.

CDR3 amino acids: CASKESAGEPYEQYF. Written as DNA, the CDR3 is TGTGCCAGCAAAGAGTCAGCGGGGGAACCTTACGAGCAGTACTTC. The chain employs TRBV27 and TRBJ2-7; 8 bases are a match to TRBD2. The CDR3 runs to 15 residues. Germline V gives CDR1 MNHEY, CDR2 SMNVEV (reference sequence). Unmatched junction bases numbered 12, after V lost 7 bases and J lost 4 bases.